These 4 T cell receptor beta chains came from one sample sequenced in a study of shared clonotypes between healthy human individuals. CD45RO-negative, CCR7-positively selected cells formed the naive CD8 fraction, excluding terminally differentiated effector memory CD45RA+ cells. Repertoires were generated with immunoSEQ multiplex PCR, while TCRdb's copy carries only in-frame clones and drops some. The sample includes approximately 600,000 clones, approximately 95% of them seen just once. The sample was naive CD8+ T cells sorted from blood. Receptor source: a woman younger than 45 in good health.

The rearrangement uses TRBV19 and TRBJ2-7; no clear D gene. This CDR3 is 13 amino acids long. V gave up 4 bases and J gave up 1 base, with 8 bases separating them. Germline-derived CDR1 and CDR2 are LNHDA and SQIVND (reference sequence). In DNA form, the CDR3 reads TGTGCCAGTAGTACTAGACATTCCTACGAGCAGTACTTC. Its translation: CASSTRHSYEQYF.

This chain uses TRBV4-2 with TRBJ2-7, with TRBD2 identical over 8 bases. Trimming at V came to 0 bases and at J to 4 bases, leaving 14 bases not matched to a gene. Germline assignment: CDR1 LGHNA and CDR2 YNFKEQ. This CDR3 region has 18 residues. CDR3 nucleotide sequence: TGTGCCAGCAGCCAAGACAACGATGGCGGACTAGCATCTTACGAGCAGTACTTC. Its translation is CASSQDNDGGLASYEQYF.

This chain joins TRBV27 and TRBJ2-2, with D possibly being TRBD1 or TRBD2 (6 bases each). Looked up from germline, CDR1 is MNHEY and CDR2 is SMNVEV (reference sequence). This CDR3 comprises 14 residues. V gave up 3 bases and J gave up 7 bases, with 12 bases separating them. In DNA form, the CDR3 reads TGTGCCAGCAGTTTCGCCGGGGGCCTCGGGGAGCTGTTTTTT. It specifies CASSFAGGLGELFF.

The chain is built from TRBV7-9 and TRBJ2-6; a weak D match, TRBD1 (5 bases). Deletions cut 1 base from V and 1 base from J, with 14 bases between. The CDR3 is 18 residues long. In germline, CDR1 is SEHNR, CDR2 FQNEAQ (reference sequence). The CDR3 protein is CASSLEEAGLSGANVLTF. In DNA, the CDR3 is TGTGCCAGCAGCTTAGAAGAAGCAGGGTTGTCTGGGGCCAACGTCCTGACTTTC.